Listed below are T cell receptor beta chains from one sample, sequenced in a study of blood T cell repertoires in COVID-19. Produced via immunoSEQ multiplex PCR; TCRdb's table is partial and in-frame only. The table records 130,000 to 150,000 clones, approximately 80% of them present only once. The sequencing sample was made of PBMCs or T cells enriched from blood (not recorded which). All receptors derive from a woman in her thirties or forties who had recovered from COVID-19. CDR3s include the opening cysteine and the closing phenylalanine or tryptophan. Each record gives: clone size, J gene, D gene, V gene, CDR3 DNA, CDR3 protein. D genes are given only for firm matches. Clone size is shown for a subset of rows, as once, few, many or a class of expanded clone.

size: NA; J: TRBJ1-5; D: NA; V: TRBV2; DNA: TGTGCCAGCAGTGATGCCAGCGGGGTGGATCAGCCCCAGCATTTT; CDR3: CASSDASGVDQPQHF
size: few; J: TRBJ2-1; D: TRBD2; V: TRBV9; DNA: TGTGCCAGCAGCCTTGGGACTAGCGCCAACAATGAGCAGTTCTTC; CDR3: CASSLGTSANNEQFF
size: NA; J: TRBJ2-6; D: TRBD1; V: TRBV7-9; DNA: TGTGCCAGCAGCTTAACCGGGACAGGGGGCGATGGGGCCAACGTCCTGACTTTC; CDR3: CASSLTGTGGDGANVLTF
size: NA; J: TRBJ2-1; D: NA; V: TRBV7-8; DNA: TGTGCCAGCAGCCTCGAGGCCAGCGGGTCTGGGAATGAGCAGTTCTTC; CDR3: CASSLEASGSGNEQFF
size: NA; J: TRBJ2-5; D: TRBD2; V: TRBV4-1; DNA: TGCGCCAGCAGCCAAGGGGCGGGAGGGCCCCGGGAGACCCAGTACTTC; CDR3: CASSQGAGGPRETQYF
size: NA; J: TRBJ2-1; D: NA; V: TRBV24-1; DNA: TGTGCCACCAGTGATTCATCCGGGACGGCGGCGGGGACGTACAATGAGCAGTTCTTC; CDR3: CATSDSSGTAAGTYNEQFF
size: NA; J: TRBJ2-7; D: NA; V: TRBV4-1; DNA: TGCGCCAGCAGCCAGGAAGGACCGGGGGCCTACGAGCAGTACTTC; CDR3: CASSQEGPGAYEQYF
size: NA; J: TRBJ1-6; D: TRBD1; V: TRBV10-3; DNA: TGTGCCATCAGCCGGACAGGGAATAATTCACCCCTCCACTTT; CDR3: CAISRTGNNSPLHF
size: NA; J: TRBJ2-4; D: TRBD1; V: TRBV9; DNA: TGTGCCAGCAGCGAAACCGGGACAGACAAAAACATTCAGTACTTC; CDR3: CASSETGTDKNIQYF
size: NA; J: TRBJ1-4; D: NA; V: TRBV9; DNA: TGTGCCAGCAGCGCAGGGAGGGCTAATGAAAAACTGTTTTTT; CDR3: CASSAGRANEKLFF
size: NA; J: TRBJ2-3; D: TRBD2; V: TRBV28; DNA: TGTGCCAGCAGACCACTAGCGGGCAAGACAGATACGCAGTATTTT; CDR3: CASRPLAGKTDTQYF
size: NA; J: TRBJ1-1; D: TRBD1; V: TRBV6-5; DNA: TGTGCCAGCAGTTTCAGACAGGGGGCGGACACTGAAGCTTTCTTT; CDR3: CASSFRQGADTEAFF
size: NA; J: TRBJ1-2; D: NA; V: TRBV19; DNA: TGTGCCAGTAGTAAGGCGATAGGGGATGGCTACACCTTC; CDR3: CASSKAIGDGYTF
size: NA; J: TRBJ1-6; D: NA; V: TRBV5-1; DNA: TGCGCCAGCAGCTTGGCCACGACGGGAAATTCACCCCTCCACTTT; CDR3: CASSLATTGNSPLHF
size: NA; J: TRBJ1-1; D: TRBD1; V: TRBV7-6; DNA: TGTGCCAGCAACCCAGGGGGCCCGAACACTGAAGCTTTCTTT; CDR3: CASNPGGPNTEAFF
size: few; J: TRBJ2-7; D: TRBD1; V: TRBV6-2/TRBV6-3; DNA: TGTGCCAGCAGTTCATCCTGGACAGGAGCCTACGAGCAGTACTTC; CDR3: CASSSSWTGAYEQYF
size: few; J: TRBJ2-3; D: TRBD2; V: TRBV6-5; DNA: TGTGCCAGCAGAGCTAGCGGGGGTATTGGAGATACGCAGTATTTT; CDR3: CASRASGGIGDTQYF
size: NA; J: TRBJ2-7; D: NA; V: TRBV13; DNA: TGTGCCAGCAGCCAGGGGAGGGGTTTAGCCTACGAGCAGTACTTC; CDR3: CASSQGRGLAYEQYF
size: NA; J: TRBJ2-2; D: TRBD2; V: TRBV29-1; DNA: TGCAGCGTTTCGAGCGGGAGTAGGGACACCGGGGAGCTGTTTTTT; CDR3: CSVSSGSRDTGELFF
size: NA; J: TRBJ2-7; D: NA; V: TRBV5-1; DNA: TGCGCCAGCAGCCCCCCTAGTCCCTACGAGCAGTACTTC; CDR3: CASSPPSPYEQYF
size: NA; J: TRBJ1-5; D: NA; V: TRBV6-1; DNA: TGTGCCAGCAGTGAAGCCTTAGGGGGTCAGCCCCAGCATTTT; CDR3: CASSEALGGQPQHF
size: NA; J: TRBJ2-1; D: TRBD2; V: TRBV7-6; DNA: TGTGCCAGCAGCTCTAATAGCGGGGTGAGGGGGTCTGAGCAGTTCTTC; CDR3: CASSSNSGVRGSEQFF
size: NA; J: TRBJ1-6; D: NA; V: TRBV5-6; DNA: TGTGCCAGCGGTTGGCAGGGGTCACCCCTCCACTTT; CDR3: CASGWQGSPLHF
size: NA; J: TRBJ1-2; D: NA; V: TRBV9; DNA: TGTGCCAGCAGCGCGGGGGGCGGCTATGGCTACACCTTC; CDR3: CASSAGGGYGYTF
size: once; J: TRBJ2-7; D: TRBD2; V: TRBV7-9; DNA: TGTGCCAGCAGCCTTACGGGGGGCTACGAGCAGTACTTC; CDR3: CASSLTGGYEQYF
size: NA; J: TRBJ1-2; D: NA; V: TRBV19; DNA: TGTGCCAGTACCCAGTTCGGGGAATTGCGTGGCTACACCTTC; CDR3: CASTQFGELRGYTF
size: NA; J: TRBJ2-1; D: NA; V: TRBV25-1; DNA: TGTGCCAGCAGTGCTCTAGCGCGAGACAATGAGCAGTTCTTC; CDR3: CASSALARDNEQFF
size: NA; J: TRBJ2-2; D: NA; V: TRBV23-1; DNA: TGCGCCAGCAGTGACCAGGGAACTTACACCGGGGAGCTGTTTTTT; CDR3: CASSDQGTYTGELFF
size: once; J: TRBJ1-5; D: NA; V: TRBV18; DNA: TGTGCCAGCTCACCAGAGGTTATCGGCAATCAGCCCCAGCATTTT; CDR3: CASSPEVIGNQPQHF
size: NA; J: TRBJ1-4; D: NA; V: TRBV5-6; DNA: TGTGCCAGCAGCCCATTGGAACAGGAGAATGAAAAACTGTTTTTT; CDR3: CASSPLEQENEKLFF
size: NA; J: TRBJ1-6; D: NA; V: TRBV18; DNA: TGTGCCAGCTCACCGGGGCAGGACTCACCCCTCCACTTT; CDR3: CASSPGQDSPLHF